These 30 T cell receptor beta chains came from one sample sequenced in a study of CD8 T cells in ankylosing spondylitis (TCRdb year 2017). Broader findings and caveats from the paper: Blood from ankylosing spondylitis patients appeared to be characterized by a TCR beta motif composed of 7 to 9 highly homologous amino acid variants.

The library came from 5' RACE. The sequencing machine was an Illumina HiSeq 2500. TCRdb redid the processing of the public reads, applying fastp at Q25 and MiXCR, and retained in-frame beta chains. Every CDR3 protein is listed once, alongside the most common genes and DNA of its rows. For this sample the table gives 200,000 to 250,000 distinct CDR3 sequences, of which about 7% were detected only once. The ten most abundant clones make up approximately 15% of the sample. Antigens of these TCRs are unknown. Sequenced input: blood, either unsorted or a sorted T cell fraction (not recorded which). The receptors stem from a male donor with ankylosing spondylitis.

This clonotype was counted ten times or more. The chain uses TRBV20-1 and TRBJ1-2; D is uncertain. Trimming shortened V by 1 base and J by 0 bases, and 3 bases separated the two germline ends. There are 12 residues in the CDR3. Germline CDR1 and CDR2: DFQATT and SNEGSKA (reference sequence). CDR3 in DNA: TGCAGTGCTAGAGTTCCTAACTATGGCTACACCTTC. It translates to CSARVPNYGYTF.

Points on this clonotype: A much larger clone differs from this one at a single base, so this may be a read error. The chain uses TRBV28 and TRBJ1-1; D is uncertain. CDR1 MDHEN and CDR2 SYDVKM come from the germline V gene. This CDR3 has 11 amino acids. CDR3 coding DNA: TGTGCCAGCAGTTTAAGAAGGGTCTCTTACTTT. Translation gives CASSLRRVSYF.

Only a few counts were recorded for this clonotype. DNA for the CDR3: TGTGCCAGCAGTTACGGGGGGGCGAGAGAAGCTTTCTTT. Translating it yields CASSYGGAREAFF. The chain joins TRBV6-5 to TRBJ1-1; D perhaps matches TRBD1 (6 bases). The V gene lost 2 bases and the J gene lost 8 bases, with 12 bases spanning the gap. The CDR3 extends over 13 amino acids. Germline V gives CDR1 MNHEY, CDR2 SVGAGI.

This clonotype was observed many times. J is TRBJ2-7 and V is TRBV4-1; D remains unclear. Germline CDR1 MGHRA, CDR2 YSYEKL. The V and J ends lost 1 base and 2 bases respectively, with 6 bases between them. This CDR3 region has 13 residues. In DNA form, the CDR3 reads TGCGCCAGCAGCCAAGTCTTAGCCTACGAGCAGTACTTC. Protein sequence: CASSQVLAYEQYF.

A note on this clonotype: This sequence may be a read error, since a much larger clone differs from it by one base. CDR3 amino acids: CASSSSPSLANTEASF. The CDR3 DNA sequence: TGCGCCAGCAGCTCTTCCCCCTCGTTGGCGAACACTGAAGCTTCCTTT. The rearrangement links TRBV5-1 to TRBJ1-1; D remains ambiguous. Per germline, CDR1 SGHRS and CDR2 YFSETQ. This CDR3 region has 16 residues.

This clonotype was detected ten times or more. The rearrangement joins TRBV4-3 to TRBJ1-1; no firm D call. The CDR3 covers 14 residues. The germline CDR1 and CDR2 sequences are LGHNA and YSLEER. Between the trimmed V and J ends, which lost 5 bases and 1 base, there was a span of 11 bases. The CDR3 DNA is TGCGCCAGCAGCTCCGCCCTCGGGAACACTGAAGCTTTCTTT. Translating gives CASSSALGNTEAFF.

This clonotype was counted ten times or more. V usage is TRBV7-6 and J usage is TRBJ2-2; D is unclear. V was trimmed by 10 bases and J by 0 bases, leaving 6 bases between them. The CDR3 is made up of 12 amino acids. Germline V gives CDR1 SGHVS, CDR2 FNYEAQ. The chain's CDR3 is CATDSNTGELFF. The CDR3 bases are TGTGCCACCGACTCGAACACCGGGGAGCTGTTTTTT.

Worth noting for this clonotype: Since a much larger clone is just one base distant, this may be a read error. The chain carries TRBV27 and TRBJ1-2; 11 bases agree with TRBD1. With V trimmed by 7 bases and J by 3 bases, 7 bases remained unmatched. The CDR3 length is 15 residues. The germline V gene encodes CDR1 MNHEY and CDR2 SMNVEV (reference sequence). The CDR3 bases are TGTGCCAGCAAACCTGGGACAGGGGGATACTATGGCTACACCTTC. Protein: CASKPGTGGYYGYTF.

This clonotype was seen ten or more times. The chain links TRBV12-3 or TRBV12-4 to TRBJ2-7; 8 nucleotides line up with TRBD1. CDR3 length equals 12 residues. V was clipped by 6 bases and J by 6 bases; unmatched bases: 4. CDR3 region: CASSRGTGEQYF. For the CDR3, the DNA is TGTGCCAGCAGCCGCGGGACAGGCGAGCAGTACTTC.

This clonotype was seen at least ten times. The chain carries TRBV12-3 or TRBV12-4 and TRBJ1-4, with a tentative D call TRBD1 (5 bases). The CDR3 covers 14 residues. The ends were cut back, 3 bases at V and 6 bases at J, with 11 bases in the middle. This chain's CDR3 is CASSFARGDEKLFF. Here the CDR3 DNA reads TGTGCCAGCAGTTTTGCCCGGGGGGATGAAAAACTGTTTTTT.

CDR3 bases: TGCGCCAGCAGCAGAATAAGAGGGGTCACTGAAGCTTTCTTT. It encodes CASSRIRGVTEAFF. This chain connects TRBV4-3 to TRBJ1-1, with D tentatively TRBD1 (5 bases). V shed 5 bases and J shed 4 bases, with 14 bases lying between them. Germline CDR1 reads LGHNA; CDR2 reads YSLEER. The CDR3 sequence is 14 residues long.

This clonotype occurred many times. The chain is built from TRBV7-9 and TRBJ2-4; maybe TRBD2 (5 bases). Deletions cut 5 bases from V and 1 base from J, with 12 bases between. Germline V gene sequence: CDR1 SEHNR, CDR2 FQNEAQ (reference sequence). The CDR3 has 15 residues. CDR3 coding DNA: TGTGCCAGCAGCCCCAGCGGAGTGGCCAAAAACATTCAGTACTTC. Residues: CASSPSGVAKNIQYF.

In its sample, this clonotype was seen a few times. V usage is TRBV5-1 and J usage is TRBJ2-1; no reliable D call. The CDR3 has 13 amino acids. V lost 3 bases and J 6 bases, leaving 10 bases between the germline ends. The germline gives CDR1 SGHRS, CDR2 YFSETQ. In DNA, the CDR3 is TGCGCCAGCAGCTCGCCCGACATCAATGAGCAGTTCTTC. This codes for CASSSPDINEQFF.

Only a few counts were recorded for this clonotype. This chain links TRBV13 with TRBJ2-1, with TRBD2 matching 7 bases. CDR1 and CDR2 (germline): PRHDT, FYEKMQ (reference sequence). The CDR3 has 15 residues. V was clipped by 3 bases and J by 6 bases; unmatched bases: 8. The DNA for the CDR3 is TGTGCCAGCAGCTTCGGGGGGAGGAGAGGCAATGAGCAGTTCTTC. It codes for CASSFGGRRGNEQFF.

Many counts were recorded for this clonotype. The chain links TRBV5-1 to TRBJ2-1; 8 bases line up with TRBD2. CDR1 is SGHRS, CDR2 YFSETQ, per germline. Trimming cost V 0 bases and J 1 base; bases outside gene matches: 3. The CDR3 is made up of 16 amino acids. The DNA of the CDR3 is TGCGCCAGCAGCTTGGGACTAGCGCCATCCTACAATGAGCAGTTCTTC. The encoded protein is CASSLGLAPSYNEQFF.

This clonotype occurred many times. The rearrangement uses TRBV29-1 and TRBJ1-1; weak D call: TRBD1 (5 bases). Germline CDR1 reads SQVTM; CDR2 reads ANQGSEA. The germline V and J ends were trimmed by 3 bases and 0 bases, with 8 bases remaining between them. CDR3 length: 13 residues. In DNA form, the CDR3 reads TGCAGCGTTGAGGGGGGGATGAACACTGAAGCTTTCTTT. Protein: CSVEGGMNTEAFF.

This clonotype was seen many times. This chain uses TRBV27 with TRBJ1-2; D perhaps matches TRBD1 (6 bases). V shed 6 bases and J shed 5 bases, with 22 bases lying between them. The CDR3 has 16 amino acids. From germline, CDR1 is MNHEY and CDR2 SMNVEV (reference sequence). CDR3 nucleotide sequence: TGTGCCAGCAGCTCCTCATATGGGGGCAGTTGGTATGGCTACACCTTC. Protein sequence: CASSSSYGGSWYGYTF.

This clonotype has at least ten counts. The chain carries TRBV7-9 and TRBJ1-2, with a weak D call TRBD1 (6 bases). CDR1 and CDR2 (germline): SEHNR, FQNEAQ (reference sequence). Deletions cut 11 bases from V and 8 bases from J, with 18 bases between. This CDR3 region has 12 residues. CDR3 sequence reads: CAARDTRGGYTF. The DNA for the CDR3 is TGTGCCGCAAGGGACACGCGTGGGGGCTACACCTTC. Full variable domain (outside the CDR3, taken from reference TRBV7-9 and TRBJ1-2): DTGVSQNPRHKITKRGQNVTFRCDPISEHNRLYWYRQTLGQGPEFLTYFQNEAQLEKSRLLSDRFSAERPKGSFSTLEIQRTEQGDSAMYLCAARDTRGGYTFGSGTRLTVV.

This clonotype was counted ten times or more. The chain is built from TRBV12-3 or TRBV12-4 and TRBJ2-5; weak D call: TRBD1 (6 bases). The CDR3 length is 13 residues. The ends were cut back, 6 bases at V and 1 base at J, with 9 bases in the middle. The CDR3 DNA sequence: TGTGCCAGCAGAGACAGGTCCCAAGAGACCCAGTACTTC. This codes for CASRDRSQETQYF.

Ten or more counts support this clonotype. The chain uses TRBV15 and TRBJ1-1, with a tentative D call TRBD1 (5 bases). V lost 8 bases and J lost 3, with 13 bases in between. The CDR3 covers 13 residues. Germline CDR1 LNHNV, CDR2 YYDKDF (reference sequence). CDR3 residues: CATGGGVDTEAFF. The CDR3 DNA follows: TGTGCCACCGGGGGAGGGGTGGACACTGAAGCTTTCTTT.

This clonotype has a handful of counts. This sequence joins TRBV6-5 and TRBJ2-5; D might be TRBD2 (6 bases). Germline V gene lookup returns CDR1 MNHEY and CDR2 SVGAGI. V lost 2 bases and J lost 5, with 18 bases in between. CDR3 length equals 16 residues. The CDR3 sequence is CASSYISGTGAETQYF. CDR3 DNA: TGTGCCAGCAGTTACATTTCCGGGACTGGGGCCGAGACCCAGTACTTC.

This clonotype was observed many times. The CDR3 coding sequence is TGTGCCAGCAGTTACCTATCGGGGGGATTCTATGGCTACACCTTC. Protein: CASSYLSGGFYGYTF. V is TRBV6-5 and J is TRBJ1-2, with a possible D match to TRBD1 (5 bases). Germline-derived CDR1 and CDR2 are MNHEY and SVGAGI. V lost 2 bases and J 4 bases, leaving 14 bases between the germline ends. The CDR3 has 15 residues.

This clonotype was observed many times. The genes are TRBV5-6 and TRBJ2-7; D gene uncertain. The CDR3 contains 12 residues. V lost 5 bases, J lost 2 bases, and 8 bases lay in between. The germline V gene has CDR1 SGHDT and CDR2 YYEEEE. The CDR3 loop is CASSWSTYEQYF. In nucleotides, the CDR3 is TGTGCCAGCAGTTGGTCGACCTACGAGCAGTACTTC.

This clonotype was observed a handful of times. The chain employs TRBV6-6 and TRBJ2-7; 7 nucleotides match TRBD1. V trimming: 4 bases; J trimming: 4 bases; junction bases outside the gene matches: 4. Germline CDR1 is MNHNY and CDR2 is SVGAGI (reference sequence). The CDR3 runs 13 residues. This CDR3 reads CASSSEGAYEQYF. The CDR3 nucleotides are TGTGCCAGCAGTTCCGAGGGGGCTTACGAGCAGTACTTC.

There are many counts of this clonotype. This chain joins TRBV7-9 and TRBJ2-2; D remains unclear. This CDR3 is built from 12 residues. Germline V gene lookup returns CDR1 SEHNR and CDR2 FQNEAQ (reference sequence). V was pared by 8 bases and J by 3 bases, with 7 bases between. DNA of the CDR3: TGTGCCAGCCGGCAGGACACCGGGGAGCTGTTTTTT. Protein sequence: CASRQDTGELFF.

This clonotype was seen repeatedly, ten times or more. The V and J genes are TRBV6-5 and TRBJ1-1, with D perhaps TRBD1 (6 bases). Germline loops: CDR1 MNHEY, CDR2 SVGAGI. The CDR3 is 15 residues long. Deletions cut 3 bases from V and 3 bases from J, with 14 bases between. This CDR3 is CASSYVAGVYTEAFF. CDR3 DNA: TGTGCCAGCAGTTATGTTGCAGGGGTGTACACTGAAGCTTTCTTT.

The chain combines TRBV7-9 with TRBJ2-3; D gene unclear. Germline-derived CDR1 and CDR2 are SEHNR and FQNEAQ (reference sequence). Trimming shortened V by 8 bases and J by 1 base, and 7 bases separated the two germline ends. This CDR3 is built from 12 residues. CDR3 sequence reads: CASVSGTDTQYF. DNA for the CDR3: TGTGCCAGCGTTTCGGGCACAGATACGCAGTATTTT.

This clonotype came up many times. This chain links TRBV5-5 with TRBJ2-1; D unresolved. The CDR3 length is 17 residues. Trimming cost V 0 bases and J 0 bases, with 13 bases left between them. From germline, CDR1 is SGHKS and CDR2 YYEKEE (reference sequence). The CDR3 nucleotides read TGTGCCAGCAGCTTGGTCCCTGACACGAGCTCCTACAATGAGCAGTTCTTC. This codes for CASSLVPDTSSYNEQFF.

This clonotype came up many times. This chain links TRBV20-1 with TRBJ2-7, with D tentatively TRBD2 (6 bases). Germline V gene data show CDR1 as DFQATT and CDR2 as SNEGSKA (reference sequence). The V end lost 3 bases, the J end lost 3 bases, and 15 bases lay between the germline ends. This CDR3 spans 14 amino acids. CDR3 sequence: CSASEWTNLYEQYF. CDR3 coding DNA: TGCAGTGCTAGCGAATGGACTAACCTCTACGAGCAGTACTTC.

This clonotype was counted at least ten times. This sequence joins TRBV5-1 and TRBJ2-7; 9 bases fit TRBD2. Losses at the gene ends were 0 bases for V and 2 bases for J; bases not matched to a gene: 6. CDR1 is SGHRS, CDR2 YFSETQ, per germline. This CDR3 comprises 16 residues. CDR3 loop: CASSLAGGGRAYEQYF. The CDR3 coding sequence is TGCGCCAGCAGCTTGGCCGGCGGCGGGAGGGCCTACGAGCAGTACTTC.